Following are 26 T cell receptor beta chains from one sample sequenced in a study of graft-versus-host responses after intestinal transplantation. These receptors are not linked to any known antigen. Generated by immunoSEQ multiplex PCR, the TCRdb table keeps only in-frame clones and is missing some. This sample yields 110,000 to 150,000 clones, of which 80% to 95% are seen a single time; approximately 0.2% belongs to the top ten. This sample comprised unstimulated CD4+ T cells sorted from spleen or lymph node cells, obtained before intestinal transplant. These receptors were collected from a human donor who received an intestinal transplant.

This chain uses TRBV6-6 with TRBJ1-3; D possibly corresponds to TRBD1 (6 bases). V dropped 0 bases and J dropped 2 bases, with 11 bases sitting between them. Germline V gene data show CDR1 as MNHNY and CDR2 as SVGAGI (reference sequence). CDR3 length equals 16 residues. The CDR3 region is CASSYSQGITGNTIYF. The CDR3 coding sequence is TGTGCCAGCAGTTACTCGCAGGGGATAACTGGAAACACCATATATTTT.

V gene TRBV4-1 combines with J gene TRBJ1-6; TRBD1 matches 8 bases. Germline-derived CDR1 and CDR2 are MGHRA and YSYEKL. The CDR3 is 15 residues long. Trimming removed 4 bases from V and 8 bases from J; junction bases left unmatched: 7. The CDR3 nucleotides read TGCGCCAGCAGCCCTACCGGGACAGGCTATTCACCCCTCCACTTT. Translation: CASSPTGTGYSPLHF.

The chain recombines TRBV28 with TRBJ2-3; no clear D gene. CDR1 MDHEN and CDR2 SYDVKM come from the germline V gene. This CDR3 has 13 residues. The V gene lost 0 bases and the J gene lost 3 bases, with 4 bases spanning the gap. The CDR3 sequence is CASSLWFTDTQYF. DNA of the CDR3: TGTGCCAGCAGTTTATGGTTTACAGATACGCAGTATTTT.

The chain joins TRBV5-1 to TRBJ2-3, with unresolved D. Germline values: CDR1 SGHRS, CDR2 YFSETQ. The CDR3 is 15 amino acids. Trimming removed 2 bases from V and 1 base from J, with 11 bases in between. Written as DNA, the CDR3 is TGCGCCAGCAGCTTCAGAGCGACACGCACAGATACGCAGTATTTT. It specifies CASSFRATRTDTQYF.

This CDR3 reads CASSFGTGVNTGELFF. The CDR3 DNA sequence: TGTGCCAGCAGCTTTGGGACAGGGGTGAACACCGGGGAGCTGTTTTTT. This chain connects TRBV11-2 to TRBJ2-2; 10 bases match TRBD1. The germline CDR1 and CDR2 sequences are SGHAT and FQNNGV. This CDR3 comprises 16 residues. V trimming: 3 bases; J trimming: 1 base; junction bases outside the gene matches: 2.

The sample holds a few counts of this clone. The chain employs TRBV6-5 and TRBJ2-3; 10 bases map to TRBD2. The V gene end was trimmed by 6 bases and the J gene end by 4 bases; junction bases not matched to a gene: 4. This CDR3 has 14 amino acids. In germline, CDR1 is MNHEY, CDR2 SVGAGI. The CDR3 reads CASRLAGPPDTQYF. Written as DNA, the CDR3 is TGTGCCAGCAGACTAGCGGGACCGCCAGATACGCAGTATTTT.

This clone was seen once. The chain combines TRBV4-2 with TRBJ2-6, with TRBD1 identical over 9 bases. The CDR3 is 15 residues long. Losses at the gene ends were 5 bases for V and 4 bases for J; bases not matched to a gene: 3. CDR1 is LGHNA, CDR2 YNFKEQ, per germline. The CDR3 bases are TGTGCCAGCAGCAGACAGGGGGAAGGGGCCAACGTCCTGACTTTC. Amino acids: CASSRQGEGANVLTF.

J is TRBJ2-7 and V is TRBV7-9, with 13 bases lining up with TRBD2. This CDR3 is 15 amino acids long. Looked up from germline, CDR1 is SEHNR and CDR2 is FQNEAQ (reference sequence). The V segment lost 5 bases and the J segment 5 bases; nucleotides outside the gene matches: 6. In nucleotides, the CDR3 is TGTGCCAGCAGCCCCGGACTAGCGGGAGTCCACGAGCAGTACTTC. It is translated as CASSPGLAGVHEQYF.

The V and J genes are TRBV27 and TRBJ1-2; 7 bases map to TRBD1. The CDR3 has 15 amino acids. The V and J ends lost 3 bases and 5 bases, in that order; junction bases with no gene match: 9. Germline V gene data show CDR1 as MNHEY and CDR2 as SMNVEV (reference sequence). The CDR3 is CASSLFGTVQYGYTF. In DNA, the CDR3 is TGTGCCAGCAGTTTGTTCGGGACAGTCCAGTATGGCTACACCTTC.

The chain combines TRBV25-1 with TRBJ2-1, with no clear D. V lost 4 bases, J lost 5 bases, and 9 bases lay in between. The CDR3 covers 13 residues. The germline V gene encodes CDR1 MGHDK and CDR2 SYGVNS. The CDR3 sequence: CASSGELNNEQFF. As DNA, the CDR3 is TGTGCCAGCAGTGGGGAACTTAACAATGAGCAGTTCTTC. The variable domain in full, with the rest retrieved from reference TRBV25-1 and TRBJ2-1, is EADIYQTPRYLVIGTGKKITLECSQTMGHDKMYWYQQDPGMELHLIHYSYGVNSTEKGDLSSESTVSRIRTEHFPLTLESARPSHTSQYLCASSGELNNEQFFGPGTRLTVL.

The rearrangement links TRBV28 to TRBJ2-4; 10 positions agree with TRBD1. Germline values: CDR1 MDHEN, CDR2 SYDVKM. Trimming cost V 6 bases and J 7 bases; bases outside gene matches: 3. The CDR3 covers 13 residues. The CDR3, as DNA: TGTGCCAGCAGCACGGACAGGGGGAACATTCAGTACTTC. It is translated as CASSTDRGNIQYF.

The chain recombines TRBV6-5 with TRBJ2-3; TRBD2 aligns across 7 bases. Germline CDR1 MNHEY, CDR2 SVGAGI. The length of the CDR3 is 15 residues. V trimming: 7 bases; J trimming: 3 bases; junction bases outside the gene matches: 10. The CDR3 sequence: CASTSGGSGTDTQYF. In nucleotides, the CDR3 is TGTGCCAGCACCTCCGGCGGGAGTGGTACAGATACGCAGTATTTT.

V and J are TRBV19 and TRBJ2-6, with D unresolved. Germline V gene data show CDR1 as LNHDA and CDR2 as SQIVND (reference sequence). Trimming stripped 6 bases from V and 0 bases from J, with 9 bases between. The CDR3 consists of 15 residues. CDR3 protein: CASSGSSSGANVLTF. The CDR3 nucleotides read TGTGCCAGTAGCGGGTCCAGCTCTGGGGCCAACGTCCTGACTTTC.

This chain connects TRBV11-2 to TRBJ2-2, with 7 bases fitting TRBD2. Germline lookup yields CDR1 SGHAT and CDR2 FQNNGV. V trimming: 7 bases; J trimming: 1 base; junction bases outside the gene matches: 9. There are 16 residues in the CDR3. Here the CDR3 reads CASTEGGRENTGELFF. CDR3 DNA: TGTGCCAGCACGGAGGGCGGGAGAGAGAACACCGGGGAGCTGTTTTTT.

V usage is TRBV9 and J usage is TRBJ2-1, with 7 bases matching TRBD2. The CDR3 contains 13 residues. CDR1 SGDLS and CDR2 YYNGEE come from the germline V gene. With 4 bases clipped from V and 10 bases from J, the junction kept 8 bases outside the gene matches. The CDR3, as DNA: TGTGCCAGCAGCTATACGGGGGGTGCCGAGCAGTTCTTC. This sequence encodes CASSYTGGAEQFF.

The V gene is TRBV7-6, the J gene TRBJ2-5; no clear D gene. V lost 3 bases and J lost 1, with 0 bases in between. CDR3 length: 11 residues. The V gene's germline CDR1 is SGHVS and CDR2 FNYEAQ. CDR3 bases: TGTGCCAGCAGCTTCCAAGAGACCCAGTACTTC. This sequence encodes CASSFQETQYF.

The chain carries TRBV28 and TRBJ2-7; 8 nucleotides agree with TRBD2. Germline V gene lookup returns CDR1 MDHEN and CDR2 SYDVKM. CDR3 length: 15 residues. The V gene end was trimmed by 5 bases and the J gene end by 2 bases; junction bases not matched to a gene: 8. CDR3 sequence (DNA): TGTGCCAGCAGTCCCCCCGGGGGGGAACCCTACGAGCAGTACTTC. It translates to CASSPPGGEPYEQYF.

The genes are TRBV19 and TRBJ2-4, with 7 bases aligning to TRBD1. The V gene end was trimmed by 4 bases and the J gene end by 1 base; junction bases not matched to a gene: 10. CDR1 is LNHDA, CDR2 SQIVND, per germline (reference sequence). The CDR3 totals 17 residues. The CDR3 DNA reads TGTGCCAGTAGTACCCTAGACAGGGCATCGGCCAAAAACATTCAGTACTTC. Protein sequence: CASSTLDRASAKNIQYF.

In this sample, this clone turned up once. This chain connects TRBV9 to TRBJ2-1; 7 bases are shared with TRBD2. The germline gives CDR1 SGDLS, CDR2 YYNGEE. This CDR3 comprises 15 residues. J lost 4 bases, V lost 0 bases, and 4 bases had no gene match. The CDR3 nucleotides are TGTGCCAGCAGCGTAGTAACGGGAGGTTACAATGAGCAGTTCTTC. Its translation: CASSVVTGGYNEQFF.

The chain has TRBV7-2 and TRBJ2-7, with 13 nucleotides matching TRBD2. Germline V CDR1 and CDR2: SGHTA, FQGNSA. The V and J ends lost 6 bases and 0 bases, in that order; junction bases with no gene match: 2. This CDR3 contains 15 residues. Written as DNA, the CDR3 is TGTGCCAGCAGTCGGACTAGCGGGAGCTCCTACGAGCAGTACTTC. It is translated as CASSRTSGSSYEQYF.

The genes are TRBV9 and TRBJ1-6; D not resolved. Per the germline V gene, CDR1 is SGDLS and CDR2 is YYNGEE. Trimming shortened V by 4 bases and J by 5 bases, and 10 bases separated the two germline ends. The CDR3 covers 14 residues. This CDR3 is CASSKTENNSPLHF. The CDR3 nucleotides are TGTGCCAGCAGCAAGACGGAAAATAATTCACCCCTCCACTTT. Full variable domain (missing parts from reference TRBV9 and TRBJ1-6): DSGVTQTPKHLITATGQRVTLRCSPRSGDLSVYWYQQSLDQGLQFLIQYYNGEERAKGNILERFSAQQFPDLHSELNLSSLELGDSALYFCASSKTENNSPLHFGNGTRLTVT.

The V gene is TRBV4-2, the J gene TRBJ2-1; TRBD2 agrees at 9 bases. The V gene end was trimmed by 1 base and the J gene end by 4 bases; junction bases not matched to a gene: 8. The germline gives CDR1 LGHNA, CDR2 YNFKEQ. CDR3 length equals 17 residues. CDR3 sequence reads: CASSQVAGASVYNEQFF. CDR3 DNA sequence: TGTGCCAGCAGCCAAGTAGCGGGAGCAAGCGTTTACAATGAGCAGTTCTTC.

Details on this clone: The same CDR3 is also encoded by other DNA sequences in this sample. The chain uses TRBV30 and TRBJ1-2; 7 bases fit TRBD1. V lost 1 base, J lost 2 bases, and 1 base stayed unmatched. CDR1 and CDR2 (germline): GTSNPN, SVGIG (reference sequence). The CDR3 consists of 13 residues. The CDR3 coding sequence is TGTGCCTGGAGTGCGGGACAGAACTATGGCTACACCTTC. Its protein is CAWSAGQNYGYTF.

CDR3 in amino acids: CASSLPAGGGGEQFF. CDR3 nucleotides: TGTGCCAGCAGCTTACCCGCAGGGGGAGGTGGCGAGCAGTTCTTC. The gene calls are TRBV7-3 and TRBJ2-1; TRBD1 might be the D (7 bases). Looked up from germline, CDR1 is SGHTA and CDR2 is FQGTGA. The CDR3 loop spans 15 amino acids. The germline V and J ends were trimmed by 2 bases and 10 bases, with 18 bases remaining between them.

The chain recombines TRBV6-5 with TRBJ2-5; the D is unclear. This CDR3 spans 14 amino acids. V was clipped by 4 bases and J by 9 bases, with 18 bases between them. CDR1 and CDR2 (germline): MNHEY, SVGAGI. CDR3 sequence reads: CASSSLSGTSAQYF. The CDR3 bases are TGTGCCAGCAGTTCCTTGTCTGGAACTTCGGCCCAGTACTTC.

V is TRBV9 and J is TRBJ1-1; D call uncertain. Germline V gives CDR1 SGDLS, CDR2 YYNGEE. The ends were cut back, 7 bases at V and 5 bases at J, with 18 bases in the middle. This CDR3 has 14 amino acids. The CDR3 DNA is TGTGCCAGCCGGAGGGAGATTGGAGATACTGAAGCTTTCTTT. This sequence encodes CASRREIGDTEAFF.